This T cell receptor (beta chain) was identified during a study of T cells in localized non-small cell lung cancer (dated by TCRdb to about 2020). Study-wide context: The study examined T cell repertoires in roughly 240 patients with early-stage NSCLC and compared tumors with uninvolved tumor-adjacent lungs. The cohort consisted of 236 treatment-naive NSCLC patients whose localized lung tumors had been resected. Of the NSCLC patients, roughly 130 were male and approximately 99 were female, and the mean age was approximately 66 years. The full study reports these points: Because multi-region tumor sequencing was not done, intratumor heterogeneity could not be ruled out. Higher T cell density in blood was associated with longer overall survival, whereas higher clonality in adjacent lung was associated with shorter survival. Because of the exploratory design, TCR variables were selected using unadjusted p-values without false-discovery rate correction. A median of about 53 of the top 100 tumor clones were detected in paired uninvolved adjacent lung, and around 30 of these tumor clones were also found among the top 100 clones of the paired uninvolved adjacent lung. Uninvolved tumor-adjacent lung showed the highest T cell clonality, higher than tumor, which suggests more focused antigenic responses in the uninvolved tumor-adjacent lung.

The V end gives up 0 bases and the J end 6 bases, leaving 4 bases in the junction not matched to a gene. CDR1 MNHEY and CDR2 SVGAGI were looked up in the germline V gene. Measured from the cysteine to the phenylalanine, the CDR3 is 15 residues long. This entry keeps only the CDR3 DNA: 45 bases, framed from base 1. With respect to this clone: Its antigen target is currently unknown. Qualities for individual bases were not recorded, and no much larger clone is one base off.

At diagnosis, tumor, uninvolved tumor-adjacent lung and peripheral blood were collected and then preserved as a mix of FFPE and fresh-frozen material. For TCR repertoire profiling, the blood samples were analyzed as peripheral blood mononuclear cells. The immunoSEQ Assay was used to sequence TCR beta CDR3 regions from DNA. The original pipeline was this. T cell density was computed as TCR beta template counts normalized to usable DNA estimated by amplifying housekeeping genes. Richness was estimated with the preseqR package, extrapolating to 400,000 templates for PBMC samples and 120,000 templates for tissue samples. Clonality was taken to be one minus Pielou's evenness. To identify tissue-enriched TCRs, differential abundance testing was run on productive amino-acid clonotypes with a minimum total count of 5 and an alpha of 0.1. The Jaccard Index and the Morisita Overlap Index were used to quantify repertoire overlap between compartments. GLIPH grouped TCR beta CDR3s together with public tetramer-defined viral CDR3s, and a viral motif had to include at least three viral sequences and show V-gene enrichment. TCRdb stores this immuneACCESS table with in-frame sequences only. Part of the clones is absent; in the studies checked, under half of the shortfall reflects unresolved V genes, and no reason is known for the rest. V, J and clone size are taken as reported in that table, and D and trimming were inferred from the DNA itself. For this sample the table gives 70,000 to 100,000 clones, of which 80% were detected only once. The ten largest clones represent about a tenth of the sample.

The chain links TRBV6-5 with TRBJ2-5; 10 junctional bases match TRBD2. This material consisted of peripheral blood, taken before any cancer treatment. The clonotype originates from a female donor at least 60 years old with stage I lung adenocarcinoma. The CDR3 protein: CASSYSSSGRQTQYF. The bases read TGTGCCAGCAGTTACTCAAGTAGCGGGAGGCAGACCCAGTACTTC.